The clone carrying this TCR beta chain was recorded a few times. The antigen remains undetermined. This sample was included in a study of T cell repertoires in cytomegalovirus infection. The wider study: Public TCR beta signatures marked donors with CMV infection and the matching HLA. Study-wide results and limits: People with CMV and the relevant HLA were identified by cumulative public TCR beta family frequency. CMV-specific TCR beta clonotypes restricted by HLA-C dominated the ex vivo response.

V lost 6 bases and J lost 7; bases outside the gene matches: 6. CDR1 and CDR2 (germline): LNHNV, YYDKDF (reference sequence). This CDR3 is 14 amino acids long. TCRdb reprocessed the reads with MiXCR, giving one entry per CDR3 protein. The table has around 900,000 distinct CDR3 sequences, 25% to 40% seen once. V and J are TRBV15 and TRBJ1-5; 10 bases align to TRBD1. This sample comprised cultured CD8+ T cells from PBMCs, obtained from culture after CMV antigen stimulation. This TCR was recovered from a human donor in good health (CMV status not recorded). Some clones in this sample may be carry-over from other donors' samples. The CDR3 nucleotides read TGTGCCACCAGTACCAGACAGGGGGCACAGCCCCAGCATTTT. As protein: CATSTRQGAQPQHF.